These 32 T cell receptor beta chains were sequenced from one sample in a study of shared clonotypes between healthy human individuals. Measured with immunoSEQ multiplex PCR; TCRdb has only the in-frame clones, and not every one. The table lists 2 million to 3 million clones, roughly 93% of them singletons, with around 0.37% in the top ten. The sample consisted of naive CD4+ T cells from PBMCs. The subset here: CD45RA+ positively selected. The receptors here all came from a man aged 18 to 30 in good health. Some clones in this sample may be carry-over from other donors' samples.

The chain couples TRBV19 to TRBJ1-1, with D possibly being TRBD1 (5 bases). Germline CDR1 is LNHDA and CDR2 is SQIVND (reference sequence). CDR3 length equals 15 residues. Trimming shortened V by 0 bases and J by 1 base, and 9 bases separated the two germline ends. CDR3 coding DNA: TGTGCCAGTAGTATAGAGGGGGGAAGGAACACTGAAGCTTTCTTT. It is translated as CASSIEGGRNTEAFF.

This chain links TRBV7-3 with TRBJ2-3; the D gene is possibly TRBD1 (5 bases). Per germline, CDR1 SGHTA and CDR2 FQGTGA. There are 18 residues in the CDR3. Trimming stripped 2 bases from V and 2 bases from J, with 20 bases between. CDR3 sequence reads: CASSLLGLGPNPTDTQYF. The CDR3, as DNA: TGTGCCAGCAGCTTATTGGGTCTGGGGCCGAATCCCACAGATACGCAGTATTTT. The variable domain in full, completed from reference TRBV7-3 and TRBJ2-3, reads GAGVSQTPSNKVTEKGKYVELRCDPISGHTALYWYRQSLGQGPEFLIYFQGTGAADDSGLPNDRFFAVRPEGSVSTLKIQRTERGDSAVYLCASSLLGLGPNPTDTQYFGPGTRLTVL.

The chain employs TRBV14 and TRBJ2-7; D could derive from TRBD1 or TRBD2 (5 bases each). The CDR3 totals 14 residues. The germline V and J ends were trimmed by 6 bases and 6 bases, with 18 bases remaining between them. CDR1 and CDR2 from the germline V gene are SGHDN and FVKESK. The CDR3 DNA follows: TGTGCCAGCAGGGAAACGGGACGAAGAAGCGAGCAGTACTTC. This translates into CASRETGRRSEQYF. Drawing the rest from reference TRBV14 and TRBJ2-7, the complete variable domain is EAGVTQFPSHSVIEKGQTVTLRCDPISGHDNLYWYRRVMGKEIKFLLHFVKESKQDESGMPNNRFLAERTGGTYSTLKVQPAELEDSGVYFCASRETGRRSEQYFGPGTRLTVT.

The V call is TRBV19, the J call TRBJ2-7, with D tentatively TRBD2 (5 bases). Germline CDR1 reads LNHDA; CDR2 reads SQIVND (reference sequence). The CDR3 spans 13 residues. V lost 3 bases and J 6 bases, leaving 12 bases between the germline ends. The CDR3 loop is CASSIKPRVEQYF. The CDR3 DNA is TGTGCCAGTAGTATCAAGCCGCGGGTCGAGCAGTACTTC.

The chain combines TRBV4-3 with TRBJ1-4; D ambiguous. This CDR3 is built from 16 residues. V was cut by 4 bases and J by 8 bases, with 20 bases left in between. Germline CDR1 reads LGHNA; CDR2 reads YSLEER. The CDR3 coding sequence is TGCGCCAGCAGCCCCGGAGGGAGGGTGCTTCGGGAAAAACTGTTTTTT. This gives the protein CASSPGGRVLREKLFF.

The chain uses TRBV9 and TRBJ1-1, with 9 bases matching TRBD1. The junction had 5 bases not matched to a gene; V was cut back by 0 bases and J by 5 bases. The CDR3 contains 15 residues. Germline V gene sequence: CDR1 SGDLS, CDR2 YYNGEE. CDR3 in amino acids: CASSVGDRGRTEAFF. DNA of the CDR3: TGTGCCAGCAGCGTAGGTGACAGGGGGAGGACTGAAGCTTTCTTT.

A few counts support this clone. The chain carries TRBV7-3 and TRBJ2-4; perhaps TRBD1 as D (5 bases). The V end lost 1 base, the J end lost 9 bases, and 16 bases lay between the germline ends. Germline assignment: CDR1 SGHTA and CDR2 FQGTGA. This CDR3 contains 15 residues. CDR3: CASSLRGRERSIQYF. CDR3 coding DNA: TGTGCCAGCAGCTTAAGAGGCAGGGAAAGATCCATTCAGTACTTC.

As for this clone: Other DNA sequences within the sample encode an identical CDR3. The chain joins TRBV5-4 to TRBJ1-1, with unresolved D. V was trimmed by 0 bases and J by 1 base, leaving 4 bases between them. The CDR3 is made up of 13 amino acids. CDR1 SGHNT and CDR2 YYREEE come from the germline V gene (reference sequence). The DNA for the CDR3 is TGTGCCAGCAGCTTGGAGAGGAACACTGAAGCTTTCTTT. Translation gives CASSLERNTEAFF.

This clone was seen once. The chain links TRBV2 to TRBJ2-3; 12 bases line up with TRBD2. The CDR3 runs 15 residues. The V segment lost 4 bases and the J segment 9 bases; nucleotides outside the gene matches: 8. Per germline, CDR1 SNHLY and CDR2 FYNNEI. CDR3 sequence reads: CASSATSGGSKTQYF. CDR3 in DNA: TGTGCCAGCAGTGCGACTAGCGGGGGCTCGAAAACGCAGTATTTT.

The V and J genes are TRBV5-1 and TRBJ2-3; 9 positions agree with TRBD2. This CDR3 contains 14 residues. Trimming removed 2 bases from V and 4 bases from J; junction bases left unmatched: 2. Per the germline V gene, CDR1 is SGHRS and CDR2 is YFSETQ. The CDR3 loop reads CASSFSGSSDTQYF. The CDR3 nucleotides read TGCGCCAGCAGCTTTAGCGGGAGCTCAGATACGCAGTATTTT.

The chain couples TRBV5-1 to TRBJ2-7; possibly TRBD1 for D (6 bases). The V gene's germline CDR1 is SGHRS and CDR2 YFSETQ. The V gene lost 0 bases and the J gene lost 2 bases, with 12 bases spanning the gap. This CDR3 region has 15 residues. The CDR3 DNA follows: TGCGCCAGCAGCTTGGATGCCACAGGGCCCTACGAGCAGTACTTC. Protein sequence: CASSLDATGPYEQYF.

The V gene is TRBV19, the J gene TRBJ2-7; D uncertain. CDR1 and CDR2 from the germline V gene are LNHDA and SQIVND (reference sequence). The CDR3 has 12 amino acids. Trimming took 4 bases from V and 6 from J, leaving 10 bases between them. Here the CDR3 reads CASSSDRAEQYF. The DNA of the CDR3 is TGTGCCAGTAGTAGCGACCGGGCCGAGCAGTACTTC.

There are a few counts of this clone. The rearrangement joins TRBV6-1 to TRBJ1-1, with 7 bases aligning to TRBD1. Germline CDR1 reads MNHNS; CDR2 reads SASEGT. The length of the CDR3 is 13 residues. V trimming: 2 bases; J trimming: 7 bases; junction bases outside the gene matches: 4. The CDR3 reads CASSERQGREAFF. In DNA, the CDR3 is TGTGCCAGCAGTGAACGACAGGGTCGTGAAGCTTTCTTT.

The chain employs TRBV6-6 and TRBJ2-6; D not certain. V was clipped by 7 bases and J by 2 bases, with 6 bases between them. Germline loops: CDR1 MNHNY, CDR2 SVGAGI (reference sequence). CDR3 length: 13 amino acids. CDR3 in amino acids: CASILPGANVLTF. CDR3 DNA sequence: TGTGCCAGCATACTCCCTGGGGCCAACGTCCTGACTTTC.

V gene TRBV5-1 combines with J gene TRBJ1-6; the D is unclear. This CDR3 is 18 amino acids long. V gave up 4 bases and J gave up 0 bases, with 17 bases separating them. Per germline, CDR1 SGHRS and CDR2 YFSETQ. Here the CDR3 reads CASSRVGGRSSYNSPLHF. CDR3 bases: TGCGCCAGCAGCCGGGTGGGAGGAAGGAGCTCCTATAATTCACCCCTCCACTTT. The full variable domain, its missing parts supplied by reference TRBV5-1 and TRBJ1-6, is KAGVTQTPRYLIKTRGQQVTLSCSPISGHRSVSWYQQTPGQGLQFLFEYFSETQRNKGNFPGRFSGRQFSNSRSEMNVSTLELGDSALYLCASSRVGGRSSYNSPLHFGNGTRLTVT.

J is TRBJ2-5 and V is TRBV11-2; TRBD2 aligns across 13 bases. This CDR3 has 15 amino acids. V lost 6 bases, J lost 5 bases, and 6 bases stayed unmatched. The germline V gene encodes CDR1 SGHAT and CDR2 FQNNGV. CDR3 sequence: CASRRKGLAGETQYF. The CDR3 DNA follows: TGTGCCAGCAGGAGAAAGGGACTAGCGGGGGAGACCCAGTACTTC.

Written as DNA, the CDR3 is TGTGCCAGCAGCCCCCAGGGAAGGGCCGGTCAGCCCCAGCATTTT. Its protein is CASSPQGRAGQPQHF. The chain uses TRBV4-2 and TRBJ1-5, with D maybe TRBD1 (5 bases). Germline CDR1 reads LGHNA; CDR2 reads YNFKEQ. Trimming took 4 bases from V and 6 from J, leaving 16 bases between them. The CDR3 is 15 amino acids.

The rearrangement links TRBV28 to TRBJ2-5; D unclear. The CDR3 has 13 amino acids. Germline V gives CDR1 MDHEN, CDR2 SYDVKM. V lost 7 bases and J 2 bases, leaving 11 bases between the germline ends. CDR3 DNA: TGTGCCAGCACCCTAGGCCAACAAGAGACCCAGTACTTC. Its protein is CASTLGQQETQYF.

The chain joins TRBV4-1 to TRBJ2-1, with D maybe TRBD2 (5 bases). The germline CDR1 and CDR2 sequences are MGHRA and YSYEKL. V was trimmed by 1 base and J by 0 bases, leaving 13 bases between them. The CDR3 covers 17 residues. CDR3 amino acids: CASSQGASRSSYNEQFF. The DNA for the CDR3 is TGCGCCAGCAGCCAAGGGGCTAGCAGGAGCTCCTACAATGAGCAGTTCTTC.

This chain links TRBV6-5 with TRBJ2-7; 7 bases are shared with TRBD1. Germline V gene lookup returns CDR1 MNHEY and CDR2 SVGAGI. The V gene end was trimmed by 6 bases and the J gene end by 2 bases; junction bases not matched to a gene: 7. This CDR3 spans 14 amino acids. CDR3 region: CASSRTGATYEQYF. CDR3 nucleotide sequence: TGTGCCAGCAGCAGGACAGGCGCTACCTACGAGCAGTACTTC.

For the CDR3, the DNA is TGTGCCTGGAGTCGGGAGGGCCTCGGGGAGCTGTTTTTT. As protein: CAWSREGLGELFF. V is TRBV30 and J is TRBJ2-2; TRBD2 aligns across 8 bases. Germline CDR1 and CDR2: GTSNPN and SVGIG (reference sequence). The V segment lost 2 bases and the J segment 7 bases; nucleotides outside the gene matches: 3. The CDR3 loop spans 13 amino acids.

This clone was seen a handful of times. The chain joins TRBV7-6 to TRBJ1-5; unclear D gene. Germline CDR1 SGHVS, CDR2 FNYEAQ. Deletions cut 3 bases from V and 5 bases from J, with 8 bases between. The CDR3 contains 13 residues. The DNA of the CDR3 is TGTGCCAGCAGCTTTAACCGGGATCAGCCCCAGCATTTT. This sequence encodes CASSFNRDQPQHF.

This clone is a singleton in its sample. The chain uses TRBV6-5 and TRBJ2-1, with D perhaps being TRBD1 or TRBD2 (5 bases each). The germline V gene encodes CDR1 MNHEY and CDR2 SVGAGI. The CDR3 consists of 16 residues. V shed 4 bases and J shed 7 bases, with 20 bases lying between them. The CDR3 is CASSSIWGSFGNEQFF. The CDR3 bases are TGTGCCAGCAGTTCTATATGGGGGTCATTTGGGAATGAGCAGTTCTTC.

The genes are TRBV5-1 and TRBJ1-1; 8 nucleotides match TRBD1. This CDR3 is 15 amino acids long. V shed 2 bases, J shed 4 bases, and the junction held 7 bases outside the gene matches. Germline lookup yields CDR1 SGHRS and CDR2 YFSETQ. DNA of the CDR3: TGCGCCAGCAGCTTCTACAGGGGGGTTGGCACTGAAGCTTTCTTT. Its protein is CASSFYRGVGTEAFF.

The chain has TRBV5-1 and TRBJ1-3; 7 bases align to TRBD1. This CDR3 comprises 17 residues. Germline lookup yields CDR1 SGHRS and CDR2 YFSETQ. After removal of 0 bases from V and 3 bases from J, the junction contained 9 bases not matched to a gene. DNA for the CDR3: TGCGCCAGCAGCTTGGCCCGGGACAGCAACCTTGGAAACACCATATATTTT. Translating gives CASSLARDSNLGNTIYF.

About this clone: The same CDR3 arises from other DNA sequences in this sample as well. J is TRBJ2-7 and V is TRBV5-6, with 7 bases that match TRBD1. The CDR3 runs to 13 residues. V was clipped by 4 bases and J by 3 bases; unmatched bases: 4. The germline V gene encodes CDR1 SGHDT and CDR2 YYEEEE. CDR3 region: CASSPDRSYEQYF. The CDR3 nucleotides read TGTGCCAGCAGCCCGGACAGGAGCTACGAGCAGTACTTC.

This clone was observed a single time. V gene TRBV27 combines with J gene TRBJ1-4, with TRBD1 matching over 10 bases. CDR3 length: 15 amino acids. CDR1 MNHEY and CDR2 SMNVEV come from the germline V gene (reference sequence). J lost 5 bases, V lost 4 bases, and 4 bases had no gene match. CDR3 DNA sequence: TGTGCCAGCAGTTCACCGGGACAGGGGAATGAAAAACTGTTTTTT. Amino acids: CASSSPGQGNEKLFF.

The chain couples TRBV7-8 to TRBJ2-7; the D gene could be TRBD1 or TRBD2 (6 bases each). V was clipped by 5 bases and J by 2 bases, with 19 bases between them. The CDR3 has 16 amino acids. Germline V gives CDR1 SGHVS, CDR2 FQNEAQ. The CDR3 coding sequence is TGTGCCAGCAGCCCGTTCCGGACAGCGGGTCCCTACGAGCAGTACTTC. Protein sequence: CASSPFRTAGPYEQYF.

The V call is TRBV19, the J call TRBJ2-1, with TRBD2 identical over 8 bases. Per germline, CDR1 LNHDA and CDR2 SQIVND (reference sequence). V shed 6 bases and J 0 bases; nucleotides not matched to a gene: 7. CDR3 length: 16 amino acids. The CDR3 reads CASRETSVSSYNEQFF. The CDR3 DNA sequence: TGTGCCAGTAGAGAGACTAGCGTTAGCTCCTACAATGAGCAGTTCTTC.

This sequence joins TRBV7-9 and TRBJ1-1; 8 positions match TRBD1. V lost 5 bases to trimming and J lost 12 bases; unmatched junction nucleotides: 8. Germline-derived CDR1 and CDR2 are SEHNR and FQNEAQ (reference sequence). The CDR3 has 12 residues. CDR3 loop: CASSRGQGRTFF. CDR3 sequence (DNA): TGTGCCAGCAGCCGAGGACAGGGTCGGACTTTCTTT.

The chain combines TRBV25-1 with TRBJ1-4; possibly TRBD1 for D (5 bases). CDR3 size: 17 residues. In germline, CDR1 is MGHDK, CDR2 SYGVNS. The ends were cut back, 0 bases at V and 3 bases at J, with 14 bases in the middle. CDR3 DNA: TGTGCCAGCAGTGAATATTGGCTGGGGGAAGCTAATGAAAAACTGTTTTTT. Amino acids: CASSEYWLGEANEKLFF. Supplemented by reference TRBV25-1 and TRBJ1-4, the full variable domain reads EADIYQTPRYLVIGTGKKITLECSQTMGHDKMYWYQQDPGMELHLIHYSYGVNSTEKGDLSSESTVSRIRTEHFPLTLESARPSHTSQYLCASSEYWLGEANEKLFFGSGTQLSVL.

The chain recombines TRBV4-1 with TRBJ1-4, with a weak D call TRBD1 (5 bases). V lost 1 base and J lost 8, with 17 bases in between. CDR1 and CDR2 (germline): MGHRA, YSYEKL. The CDR3 contains 16 residues. The CDR3 protein is CASSQGRQGSEEKLFF. Written as DNA, the CDR3 is TGCGCCAGCAGCCAAGGTCGGCAGGGAAGCGAAGAAAAACTGTTTTTT.